The clone carrying this TCR beta chain was detected only a few times. Antigen specificity is unknown. The record originates from a study of response to subunit inactivated influenza vaccine. Study-wide findings and caveats: Authors suggested few new T cells are recruited by each seasonal influenza vaccination.

One entry per CDR3 protein results from TCRdb running MiXCR on the RT-PCR reads. The profile covers hundreds of thousands of distinct CDR3 sequences, with around 14% appearing a single time and approximately 6.5% taken by the ten largest. Trimming left V 2 bases short and J 5 bases short, with 10 bases between. Germline CDR1 and CDR2: SGHTA and FQGNSA. CDR3 length: 14 residues. J is TRBJ2-1 and V is TRBV7-2; D call uncertain. This specimen was PBMCs from blood, taken around two weeks before vaccination. This receptor was taken from a man aged 45-60 years who received an inactivated influenza vaccine. This CDR3 is CASSLIRAHNEQFF. In nucleotides, the CDR3 is TGTGCCAGCAGCTTAATACGGGCTCACAATGAGCAGTTCTTC.